These 27 T cell receptor beta chains were all obtained from the same sample, sequenced in a study of control samples from healthy donors and cancer patients. Here immunoSEQ multiplex PCR was the method, and the copy in TCRdb shows in-frame clones only, minus some. Of about 250,000 clones in the sample, approximately 80% were seen once. The sample taken for sequencing was PBMCs. The receptors derive from a woman in her fifties or sixties with lung cancer.

The chain employs TRBV2 and TRBJ2-7; tentatively, D is TRBD1 or TRBD2 (5 bases each). Germline V gene data show CDR1 as SNHLY and CDR2 as FYNNEI. V was cut by 6 bases and J by 2 bases, with 17 bases left in between. CDR3 length: 15 residues. The CDR3 DNA sequence: TGTGCCAGCAGGGCCGGGGCATACACTACCTACGAGCAGTACTTC. It specifies CASRAGAYTTYEQYF. Variable domain in full (rest from reference TRBV2 and TRBJ2-7): EPEVTQTPSHQVTQMGQEVILRCVPISNHLYFYWYRQILGQKVEFLVSFYNNEISEKSEIFDDQFSVERPDGSNFTLKIRSTKLEDSAMYFCASRAGAYTTYEQYFGPGTRLTVT.

In its sample, this clone was seen a few times. The V gene is TRBV3-1 (or the pseudogene TRBV3-2), the J gene TRBJ1-1; 11 bases align to TRBD1. CDR1 and CDR2 from the germline V gene are LGHDT and YNNKEL (reference sequence). The trim removed 6 bases at V and 0 bases at J, leaving 9 bases unmatched. This CDR3 is built from 17 residues. CDR3 bases: TGTGCCAGCAGTATCGGACAGGGGGCGAGAATGAACACTGAAGCTTTCTTT. It translates to CASSIGQGARMNTEAFF.

The V and J genes are TRBV5-1 and TRBJ2-3, with D unclear. V lost 4 bases and J lost 2, with 11 bases in between. Germline CDR1 and CDR2: SGHRS and YFSETQ. The CDR3 totals 14 residues. This CDR3 reads CASSPGRITDTQYF. For the CDR3, the DNA is TGCGCCAGCAGCCCCGGCAGGATCACAGATACGCAGTATTTT.

The chain employs TRBV3-1 (or the pseudogene TRBV3-2) and TRBJ2-4; weak D call: TRBD1 (5 bases). Germline V gene sequence: CDR1 LGHDT, CDR2 YNNKEL (reference sequence). V dropped 0 bases and J dropped 11 bases, with 11 bases sitting between them. This CDR3 has 13 residues. For the CDR3, the DNA is TGTGCCAGCAGCCAAGAGGGGCCGGATCTTCAGTACTTC. It specifies CASSQEGPDLQYF.

The rearrangement joins TRBV27 to TRBJ1-5; D perhaps matches TRBD1 (6 bases). Germline loops: CDR1 MNHEY, CDR2 SMNVEV (reference sequence). Trimming took off 4 bases at V and 5 bases at J, with 18 bases between the two ends. The length of the CDR3 is 16 residues. DNA for the CDR3: TGTGCCAGCAGTTCCCAGGGGCAGGGCAATGATCAGCCCCAGCATTTT. Amino acids: CASSSQGQGNDQPQHF.

The chain recombines TRBV19 with TRBJ2-7; D is tentatively TRBD1 or TRBD2 (5 bases each). V was pared by 6 bases and J by 6 bases, with 21 bases between. This CDR3 comprises 15 residues. Germline V CDR1 and CDR2: LNHDA, SQIVND (reference sequence). As DNA, the CDR3 is TGTGCCAGTAGCGACCCCGGGACGTCCCCCCGCGAGCAGTACTTC. Its translation is CASSDPGTSPREQYF.

The CDR3 nucleotides read TGTGCCAGCAGTATGGGGGGCTCTGGAAACACCATATATTTT. Protein: CASSMGGSGNTIYF. The V call is TRBV25-1, the J call TRBJ1-3; weak D call: TRBD1 (5 bases). Trimming pared 5 bases from V and 0 bases from J, leaving 8 bases between. The CDR3 is 14 residues long. Germline-derived CDR1 and CDR2 are MGHDK and SYGVNS.

The chain combines TRBV28 with TRBJ2-3; 8 nucleotides line up with TRBD2. The germline CDR1 and CDR2 sequences are MDHEN and SYDVKM. The trim removed 5 bases at V and 0 bases at J, leaving 7 bases unmatched. The CDR3 has 16 amino acids. This chain's CDR3 is CASSPRLASSTDTQYF. In DNA form, the CDR3 reads TGTGCCAGCAGTCCTCGACTAGCGTCGAGCACAGATACGCAGTATTTT.

In regard to this clone: This specimen includes other DNA sequences encoding the same CDR3. The chain is built from TRBV12-5 and TRBJ2-7, with 10 positions matching TRBD2. Germline V gives CDR1 LGHNT, CDR2 FRNRAP. V lost 6 bases to trimming and J lost 2 bases; unmatched junction nucleotides: 4. This CDR3 has 14 amino acids. CDR3 nucleotides: TGTGCTAGTGGCCCGAGCGGGGGGGCCTACGAGCAGTACTTC. Translation: CASGPSGGAYEQYF.

The chain is built from TRBV2 and TRBJ1-2; D not certain. V was trimmed by 1 base and J by 7 bases, leaving 10 bases between them. The length of the CDR3 is 13 residues. Germline CDR1 SNHLY, CDR2 FYNNEI. The CDR3 sequence: CASSEVRGFGYTF. The CDR3 DNA reads as TGTGCCAGCAGTGAAGTGCGGGGTTTTGGCTACACCTTC.

The CDR3 loop reads CASSSFHGYEQYF. In nucleotides, the CDR3 is TGTGCCAGCAGCTCCTTTCATGGCTACGAGCAGTACTTC. V usage is TRBV11-3 and J usage is TRBJ2-7; D ambiguous. The CDR3 totals 13 residues. V was cut by 4 bases and J by 3 bases, with 10 bases left in between. Germline values: CDR1 SGHNT, CDR2 YENEEA.

The chain has TRBV7-8 and TRBJ2-2; D unclear. The germline V gene encodes CDR1 SGHVS and CDR2 FQNEAQ. The V gene lost 5 bases and the J gene lost 4 bases, with 20 bases spanning the gap. The CDR3 has 17 amino acids. The CDR3 region is CASSLRSLLIVTGELFF. For the CDR3, the DNA is TGTGCCAGCAGCCTACGGTCCCTCTTAATCGTCACCGGGGAGCTGTTTTTT. Using reference TRBV7-8 and TRBJ2-2 for the parts outside the CDR3, the full variable domain is GAGVSQSPRYKVAKRGQDVALRCDPISGHVSLFWYQQALGQGPEFLTYFQNEAQLDKSGLPSDRFFAERPEGSVSTLKIQRTQQEDSAVYLCASSLRSLLIVTGELFFGEGSRLTVL.

The rearrangement joins TRBV19 to TRBJ2-1; 16 bases align to TRBD2. Germline trimming cut 4 bases from V and 7 bases from J; bases unmatched to any gene: 16. The CDR3 totals 20 residues. Germline-derived CDR1 and CDR2 are LNHDA and SQIVND (reference sequence). This CDR3 reads CASSTLYSGTSGRAHNEQFF. In nucleotides, the CDR3 is TGTGCCAGTAGTACCCTTTATTCCGGGACTAGCGGGAGGGCCCATAATGAGCAGTTCTTC.

The rearrangement uses TRBV6-1 and TRBJ2-4; unclear D gene. Germline V gene lookup returns CDR1 MNHNS and CDR2 SASEGT. This CDR3 spans 13 amino acids. The V end was cut by 1 base, the J end by 7 bases, with 8 bases between. DNA of the CDR3: TGTGCCAGCAGTGAAGGCAATGTTAACATTCAGTACTTC. Protein sequence: CASSEGNVNIQYF.

This clone was seen many times. The same CDR3 also results from other DNA sequences found in this sample. V usage is TRBV18 and J usage is TRBJ1-1; unclear D gene. Germline CDR1 and CDR2: KGHSH and LQKENI. V was trimmed by 2 bases and J by 0 bases, leaving 7 bases between them. The CDR3 covers 14 residues. CDR3 loop: CASSPGDLNTEAFF. The CDR3 bases are TGTGCCAGCTCACCAGGGGATTTGAACACTGAAGCTTTCTTT.

The chain uses TRBV6-6 and TRBJ1-1; no clear D gene. The V gene's germline CDR1 is MNHNY and CDR2 SVGAGI (reference sequence). The CDR3 spans 13 residues. Trimming shortened V by 5 bases and J by 3 bases, and 10 bases separated the two germline ends. The CDR3 DNA follows: TGTGCCAGCAGTCTCCAGATGGACACTGAAGCTTTCTTT. Translated, it gives CASSLQMDTEAFF.

This chain uses TRBV19 with TRBJ1-5; D call uncertain. The germline V gene encodes CDR1 LNHDA and CDR2 SQIVND (reference sequence). V lost 2 bases to trimming and J lost 3 bases, with 17 bases between them. CDR3 size: 17 residues. The CDR3 loop reads CASSIPPHNRLNQPQHF. Here the CDR3 DNA reads TGTGCCAGTAGTATACCCCCCCATAACAGACTCAATCAGCCCCAGCATTTT. Using reference TRBV19 and TRBJ1-5 for the parts outside the CDR3, the full variable domain is DGGITQSPKYLFRKEGQNVTLSCEQNLNHDAMYWYRQDPGQGLRLIYYSQIVNDFQKGDIAEGYSVSREKKESFPLTVTSAQKNPTAFYLCASSIPPHNRLNQPQHFGDGTRLSIL.

The gene calls are TRBV25-1 and TRBJ2-7, with D maybe TRBD2 (6 bases). Trimming stripped 2 bases from V and 4 bases from J, with 9 bases between. Germline loops: CDR1 MGHDK, CDR2 SYGVNS. The CDR3 length is 13 residues. The CDR3 loop reads CASSERRGYEQYF. Here the CDR3 DNA reads TGTGCCAGCAGTGAACGGCGGGGTTACGAGCAGTACTTC.

J is TRBJ1-5 and V is TRBV19; 10 bases fit TRBD1. Germline CDR1 LNHDA, CDR2 SQIVND (reference sequence). CDR3 size: 17 residues. V trimming: 4 bases; J trimming: 1 base; junction bases outside the gene matches: 7. The CDR3 loop reads CASSRRTGGVSNQPQHF. For the CDR3, the DNA is TGTGCCAGTAGTAGGCGGACAGGGGGGGTGAGCAATCAGCCCCAGCATTTT.

The gene calls are TRBV19 and TRBJ2-2; D may be TRBD1 (6 bases). Germline CDR1 is LNHDA and CDR2 is SQIVND (reference sequence). This CDR3 spans 16 amino acids. V lost 7 bases and J 5 bases, leaving 20 bases between the germline ends. CDR3 residues: CASTPLPGTPTGELFF. The CDR3 DNA reads TGTGCCAGTACCCCCCTCCCCGGGACACCTACCGGGGAGCTGTTTTTT.

The V and J genes are TRBV10-1 and TRBJ1-1; D possibly corresponds to TRBD1 (5 bases). Germline CDR1 reads WNHNN; CDR2 reads SYGVQD (reference sequence). The CDR3 runs 13 residues. V gave up 4 bases and J gave up 7 bases, with 13 bases separating them. CDR3: CASSVIRDGEAFF. CDR3 sequence (DNA): TGCGCCAGCAGTGTAATCAGGGATGGTGAAGCTTTCTTT.

This chain links TRBV4-1 with TRBJ2-6; D call uncertain. The CDR3 is made up of 16 amino acids. Germline V CDR1 and CDR2: MGHRA, YSYEKL. The germline V and J ends were trimmed by 5 bases and 4 bases, with 15 bases remaining between them. CDR3 DNA: TGCGCCAGCAGCAGAGAAAAGGGAACCGGGGCCAACGTCCTGACTTTC. Translation: CASSREKGTGANVLTF.

The V gene is TRBV28, the J gene TRBJ1-1, with D possibly TRBD1 on 5 matching bases. CDR1 is MDHEN and CDR2 is SYDVKM in the germline V gene. Trimming removed 2 bases at V and 1 base at J, with 11 bases between. The CDR3 covers 15 residues. Written as DNA, the CDR3 is TGTGCCAGCAGTTTACGCAACCAGGGGAACACTGAAGCTTTCTTT. This gives the protein CASSLRNQGNTEAFF. The full variable domain, rest sourced from reference TRBV28 and TRBJ1-1, is DVKVTQSSRYLVKRTGEKVFLECVQDMDHENMFWYRQDPGLGLRLIYFSYDVKMKEKGDIPEGYSVSREKKERFSLILESASTNQTSMYLCASSLRNQGNTEAFFGQGTRLTVV.

The chain joins TRBV6-4 to TRBJ1-1; no definite D call. Trimming pared 8 bases from V and 3 bases from J, leaving 7 bases between. The CDR3 runs 11 residues. Per the germline V gene, CDR1 is MRHNA and CDR2 is SNTAGT. CDR3 in amino acids: CASQPDTEAFF. The CDR3 DNA reads as TGTGCCAGCCAACCAGACACTGAAGCTTTCTTT.

V gene TRBV5-1 combines with J gene TRBJ2-5; possibly TRBD2 for D (6 bases). In germline, CDR1 is SGHRS, CDR2 YFSETQ. This CDR3 spans 14 amino acids. Trimming pared 3 bases from V and 3 bases from J, leaving 12 bases between. CDR3 sequence: CASSSGTEKETQYF. CDR3 nucleotide sequence: TGCGCCAGCAGCTCCGGGACTGAGAAAGAGACCCAGTACTTC.

J is TRBJ1-4 and V is TRBV2; D is ambiguous. This CDR3 contains 14 residues. The V end was cut by 6 bases, the J end by 8 bases, with 16 bases between. Germline V gene lookup returns CDR1 SNHLY and CDR2 FYNNEI. As DNA, the CDR3 is TGTGCCAGCAGCGTCGGACGGTCGAACGAAAAACTGTTTTTT. Its translation is CASSVGRSNEKLFF.

The chain joins TRBV5-4 to TRBJ1-1, with 10 nucleotides matching TRBD1. The CDR3 length is 17 residues. After removal of 4 bases from V and 2 bases from J, the junction contained 11 bases not matched to a gene. Looked up from germline, CDR1 is SGHNT and CDR2 is YYREEE (reference sequence). CDR3 nucleotides: TGTGCCAGCAGCCCCGGGGGGGGACAGGGGAGAAACACTGAAGCTTTCTTT. Protein product: CASSPGGGQGRNTEAFF. Full variable domain (rest looked up from reference TRBV5-4 and TRBJ1-1): ETGVTQSPTHLIKTRGQQVTLRCSSQSGHNTVSWYQQALGQGPQFIFQYYREEENGRGNFPPRFSGLQFPNYSSELNVNALELDDSALYLCASSPGGGQGRNTEAFFGQGTRLTVV.